This T cell receptor (beta chain) was identified in a study of regulatory T cells in long-lasting Graves disease. Overall study: The definition of persistent Graves' disease was over 5 years of antithyroid drugs with positive TSH receptor antibodies. Findings and caveats of the study: With a few thousand shared public clonotypes, persistent patients exceeded new patients, who shared more than 750.

Time point here: persistent/refractory GD, antithyroid drugs over 5 years with positive TRAb. Preparation of the TCR library used RNA extracted from PBMCs. Guidelines of the American Thyroid Association were used to diagnose Graves' disease. Arm-PCR of CDR3 regions with iRepertoire HTBI primers generated TCR beta libraries. TCRdb ran MiXCR on the multiplex PCR reads and lists one entry per CDR3 protein. Here the sample spans about 470,000 distinct CDR3 sequences, 20% to 25% being singletons. Comment on this clonotype: Its antigen is as yet unknown.

V lost 2 bases, J lost 0 bases, and 14 bases lay in between. The germline gives CDR1 SQVTM, CDR2 ANQGSEA. There are 15 residues in the CDR3. This chain uses TRBV29-1 with TRBJ2-7, with D maybe TRBD2 (5 bases). This TCR came from a female donor with Graves disease. Sample: peripheral blood mononuclear cells (PBMCs), taken when the disease was refractory, from a patient treated with antithyroid drugs. The DNA of the CDR3 is TGCAGCGTTGAAAATCCGAGAGGGAGCTCCTACGAGCAGTACTTC. This translates into CSVENPRGSSYEQYF.